A single sample is the source of the 20 T cell receptor beta chains below, sequenced in a study of cytomegalovirus exposure and HLA in healthy donors. In the PCR, 60 Vbeta and 13 Jbeta primers were used. TCRdb keeps only in-frame clones here, not all; method: immunoSEQ multiplex PCR. The repertoire holds about 160,000 clones, with roughly 85% as singletons. The source material was PBMCs. Source of these receptors: a male donor in good health and CMV-seropositive.

V and J are TRBV5-1 and TRBJ2-3; 12 bases line up with TRBD2. Germline V lookup: CDR1 SGHRS, CDR2 YFSETQ. Unmatched junction bases numbered 7, after V lost 4 bases and J lost 4 bases. The CDR3 has 16 amino acids. The CDR3 loop is CASSPLAGGGADTQYF. The CDR3 DNA reads TGCGCCAGCAGCCCTCTAGCGGGAGGGGGGGCAGATACGCAGTATTTT.

The J gene is TRBJ1-6, the V gene TRBV30, with no clear D. Germline V lookup: CDR1 GTSNPN, CDR2 SVGIG (reference sequence). The V and J ends lost 0 bases and 10 bases respectively, with 13 bases between them. The CDR3 spans 14 residues. The CDR3 reads CAWSVPGMGSPLHF. In DNA, the CDR3 is TGTGCCTGGAGTGTACCGGGGATGGGCTCACCCCTCCACTTT.

This chain connects TRBV27 to TRBJ1-2, with 9 positions matching TRBD1. Per the germline V gene, CDR1 is MNHEY and CDR2 is SMNVEV (reference sequence). The CDR3 is 14 amino acids. V lost 6 bases, J lost 5 bases, and 7 bases stayed unmatched. This CDR3 is CASRPRDRVYGYTF. The DNA for the CDR3 is TGTGCCAGCAGACCACGGGACAGGGTTTATGGCTACACCTTC.

The V call is TRBV11-2, the J call TRBJ1-1, with D tentatively TRBD1 (6 bases). CDR1 SGHAT and CDR2 FQNNGV come from the germline V gene. The CDR3 length is 16 residues. V dropped 4 bases and J dropped 3 bases, with 18 bases sitting between them. The CDR3 loop is CASSSRQVRLDTEAFF. The DNA for the CDR3 is TGTGCCAGCAGCTCCAGACAGGTACGGTTGGACACTGAAGCTTTCTTT.

The rearrangement joins TRBV18 to TRBJ2-1, with 9 bases identical to TRBD1. The CDR3 covers 14 residues. The J segment lost 8 bases and the V segment lost 5 bases, leaving 7 bases of the junction unmatched. The V gene's germline CDR1 is KGHSH and CDR2 LQKENI. Here the CDR3 reads CASSSGQGRDEQFF. CDR3 in DNA: TGTGCCAGCTCATCCGGACAGGGGCGGGATGAGCAGTTCTTC. The whole variable domain, remainder taken from reference TRBV18 and TRBJ2-1, is NAGVMQNPRHLVRRRGQEARLRCSPMKGHSHVYWYRQLPEEGLKFMVYLQKENIIDESGMPKERFSAEFPKEGPSILRIQQVVRGDSAAYFCASSSGQGRDEQFFGPGTRLTVL.

The chain links TRBV10-3 to TRBJ1-1; 7 nucleotides agree with TRBD1. J lost 1 base, V lost 0 bases, and 8 bases had no gene match. The CDR3 is made up of 17 amino acids. Germline values: CDR1 ENHRY, CDR2 SYGVKD. The CDR3 DNA follows: TGTGCCATCAGTGAGTCCCAGGGGACAGTCCGGAACACTGAAGCTTTCTTT. It specifies CAISESQGTVRNTEAFF.

This sequence joins TRBV5-6 and TRBJ2-3; no clear D. V was pared by 6 bases and J by 0 bases, with 14 bases between. Germline V gene sequence: CDR1 SGHDT, CDR2 YYEEEE. The CDR3 totals 15 residues. The CDR3 protein is CASNAVGSSTDTQYF. The CDR3 region has the DNA TGTGCCAGCAACGCCGTGGGCTCCAGCACAGATACGCAGTATTTT.

Here the CDR3 reads CASRGAGQGSTGELFF. In DNA form, the CDR3 reads TGTGCCAGCAGGGGGGCGGGACAGGGGAGCACCGGGGAGCTGTTTTTT. V is TRBV5-5 and J is TRBJ2-2; 10 bases are a match to TRBD1. CDR1 and CDR2 from the germline V gene are SGHKS and YYEKEE (reference sequence). CDR3 length: 16 residues. The V gene end was trimmed by 5 bases and the J gene end by 4 bases; junction bases not matched to a gene: 8. Looking up the rest from reference TRBV5-5 and TRBJ2-2 gives the full variable domain: DAGVTQSPTHLIKTRGQQVTLRCSPISGHKSVSWYQQVLGQGPQFIFQYYEKEERGRGNFPDRFSARQFPNYSSELNVNALLLGDSALYLCASRGAGQGSTGELFFGEGSRLTVL.

The chain recombines TRBV21-1 with TRBJ2-7; TRBD2 reflects the table's D call only, with no check against the DNA. TRBV21-1 is tagged as a pseudogene. The CDR3 is 17 amino acids. CDR3 loop: CASSKVGSTGLSYEQYF. The CDR3 DNA sequence: TGTGCCAGCAGCAAAGTAGGGTCAACGGGACTATCCTACGAGCAGTACTTC.

The V and J genes are TRBV18 and TRBJ1-1, with no clear D. Trimming stripped 0 bases from V and 5 bases from J, with 10 bases between. CDR1 and CDR2 (germline): KGHSH, LQKENI. The CDR3 loop spans 14 amino acids. As DNA, the CDR3 is TGTGCCAGCTCACCACCGGAGGGAAGTACTGAAGCTTTCTTT. Translating it yields CASSPPEGSTEAFF. The full variable domain, completed using reference TRBV18 and TRBJ1-1, is NAGVMQNPRHLVRRRGQEARLRCSPMKGHSHVYWYRQLPEEGLKFMVYLQKENIIDESGMPKERFSAEFPKEGPSILRIQQVVRGDSAAYFCASSPPEGSTEAFFGQGTRLTVV.

V usage is TRBV10-3 and J usage is TRBJ1-1, with 7 bases fitting TRBD1. CDR3 length equals 13 residues. Germline CDR1 and CDR2: ENHRY and SYGVKD. J was trimmed by 8 bases and V by 5 bases; bases with no gene match: 8. CDR3 DNA: TGTGCCATCAGTAGACAGGGAAGCCCCGAAGCTTTCTTT. The encoded protein is CAISRQGSPEAFF.

The rearrangement uses TRBV9 and TRBJ2-1; a possible D gene is TRBD2 (5 bases). V lost 0 bases to trimming and J lost 5 bases, with 9 bases between them. The length of the CDR3 is 14 residues. Germline CDR1 SGDLS, CDR2 YYNGEE. DNA of the CDR3: TGTGCCAGCAGCGTAGGCGGGCGGAACAATGAGCAGTTCTTC. Translation gives CASSVGGRNNEQFF.

Here the CDR3 DNA reads TGTGCCAGCAGTAAGACTGGCACAACGGGGGATACGCAGTATTTT. Translation gives CASSKTGTTGDTQYF. V gene TRBV6-5 combines with J gene TRBJ2-3, with a tentative D call TRBD2 (5 bases). The germline V gene encodes CDR1 MNHEY and CDR2 SVGAGI. Deletions cut 5 bases from V and 6 bases from J, with 18 bases between. The CDR3 has 15 residues.

The J gene is TRBJ2-3, the V gene TRBV7-9; 8 bases agree with TRBD2. Germline V gene sequence: CDR1 SEHNR, CDR2 FQNEAQ (reference sequence). The CDR3 extends over 16 amino acids. Germline trimming cut 4 bases from V and 3 bases from J; bases unmatched to any gene: 9. The CDR3 coding sequence is TGTGCCAGCAGCTCGACCTCCGGGGGGGTAACAGATACGCAGTATTTT. Translated, it gives CASSSTSGGVTDTQYF.

This clone was counted between two and nine times. Other DNA sequences in this sample translate to the same CDR3. The chain has TRBV27 and TRBJ2-1, with D perhaps TRBD2 (5 bases). The CDR3 consists of 14 residues. Germline CDR1 is MNHEY and CDR2 is SMNVEV (reference sequence). V lost 5 bases, J lost 0 bases, and 8 bases lay in between. CDR3 in amino acids: CASSLGSSYNEQFF. In DNA form, the CDR3 reads TGTGCCAGCAGTCTAGGGAGCTCCTACAATGAGCAGTTCTTC.

The chain recombines TRBV28 with TRBJ2-5, with D possibly TRBD2 on 5 matching bases. The CDR3 is 15 residues long. The V and J ends lost 6 bases and 3 bases respectively, with 17 bases between them. From germline, CDR1 is MDHEN and CDR2 SYDVKM. CDR3 in amino acids: CASSAERRAKETQYF. Here the CDR3 DNA reads TGTGCCAGCAGCGCGGAGCGGCGGGCGAAAGAGACCCAGTACTTC.

The J gene is TRBJ1-5, the V gene TRBV30; 9 nucleotides agree with TRBD1. In germline, CDR1 is GTSNPN, CDR2 SVGIG (reference sequence). CDR3 length: 14 residues. V shed 3 bases and J 5 bases; nucleotides not matched to a gene: 5. This CDR3 is CAWRTRQGDQPQHF. The CDR3 nucleotides are TGTGCCTGGAGGACCCGACAGGGGGATCAGCCCCAGCATTTT.

V and J are TRBV4-1 and TRBJ1-4; tentatively, D is TRBD1 (5 bases). V lost 3 bases and J 13 bases, leaving 9 bases between the germline ends. This CDR3 region has 11 residues. Germline loops: CDR1 MGHRA, CDR2 YSYEKL. CDR3 in DNA: TGCGCCAGCAGCCAGGGACTTATACTGTTTTTT. It translates to CASSQGLILFF.

The chain uses TRBV5-1 and TRBJ1-4; D ambiguous. This CDR3 comprises 14 residues. With 2 bases removed from V and 0 bases from J, the gap between germline ends came to 5 bases. Per the germline V gene, CDR1 is SGHRS and CDR2 is YFSETQ. Here the CDR3 DNA reads TGCGCCAGCAGCTTAACTGCAACTAATGAAAAACTGTTTTTT. Its translation is CASSLTATNEKLFF.

About this clone itself: Other nucleotide sequences from this sample produce the same CDR3. The V and J genes are TRBV9 and TRBJ1-3; 10 positions match TRBD1. Germline trimming cut 2 bases from V and 2 bases from J; bases unmatched to any gene: 10. Germline V gives CDR1 SGDLS, CDR2 YYNGEE. CDR3 length equals 18 residues. The CDR3 loop reads CASSVSPGQGHPGNTIYF. CDR3 DNA sequence: TGTGCCAGCAGCGTGTCACCGGGACAGGGGCACCCTGGAAACACCATATATTTT. The full variable domain, rest sourced from reference TRBV9 and TRBJ1-3, is DSGVTQTPKHLITATGQRVTLRCSPRSGDLSVYWYQQSLDQGLQFLIQYYNGEERAKGNILERFSAQQFPDLHSELNLSSLELGDSALYFCASSVSPGQGHPGNTIYFGEGSWLTVV.